The 21 T cell receptor beta chains below were found in one sample sequenced in a study of T cells after yellow fever vaccination. TCRdb reprocessed the 5' RACE reads via MiXCR and lists one record per CDR3 protein. Among 200,000 to 300,000 distinct CDR3 sequences listed, under 15% were seen once. Sample: CD4+ T cells sorted from PBMCs, taken 45 days after the yellow fever booster vaccination. The source is a man aged 25-45 years who received the YFV17D yellow fever vaccine.

The chain carries TRBV20-1 and TRBJ2-1; D unclear. Germline CDR1 reads DFQATT; CDR2 reads SNEGSKA (reference sequence). V lost 6 bases to trimming and J lost 2 bases, with 17 bases between them. The CDR3 is 15 amino acids. CDR3 sequence reads: CSAPRIASTYNEQFF. The CDR3 DNA reads as TGCAGTGCGCCGAGGATCGCCTCTACCTACAATGAGCAGTTCTTC.

CDR3 sequence reads: CSVASGRVETQYF. DNA of the CDR3: TGCAGCGTTGCTTCTGGCAGGGTCGAGACCCAGTACTTC. The chain carries TRBV29-1 and TRBJ2-5; possible D gene TRBD1, 5 bases. Germline-derived CDR1 and CDR2 are SQVTM and ANQGSEA. This CDR3 spans 13 amino acids. The V gene lost 4 bases and the J gene lost 5 bases, with 14 bases spanning the gap. The complete variable domain, with remaining parts taken from reference TRBV29-1 and TRBJ2-5, reads SAVISQKPSRDICQRGTSLTIQCQVDSQVTMMFWYRQQPGQSLTLIATANQGSEATYESGFVIDKFPISRPNLTFSTLTVSNMSPEDSSIYLCSVASGRVETQYFGPGTRLLVL.

This clonotype was recorded at least ten times. This chain uses TRBV7-2 with TRBJ1-1; D not resolved. This CDR3 spans 12 amino acids. With 7 bases removed from V and 4 bases from J, the gap between germline ends came to 10 bases. Germline V gene lookup returns CDR1 SGHTA and CDR2 FQGNSA. CDR3 sequence reads: CASTLSSTEAFF. Written as DNA, the CDR3 is TGTGCCAGCACCTTGTCCAGCACTGAAGCTTTCTTT.

The rearrangement links TRBV28 to TRBJ2-7; D may correspond to TRBD1 or TRBD2 (5 bases each). This CDR3 comprises 16 residues. From germline, CDR1 is MDHEN and CDR2 SYDVKM. V was trimmed by 6 bases and J by 2 bases, leaving 20 bases between them. The CDR3 spells CASSPGDVTLTYEQYF. Here the CDR3 DNA reads TGTGCCAGCAGCCCCGGGGACGTGACACTAACCTACGAGCAGTACTTC. Using reference TRBV28 and TRBJ2-7 for the parts outside the CDR3, the full variable domain is DVKVTQSSRYLVKRTGEKVFLECVQDMDHENMFWYRQDPGLGLRLIYFSYDVKMKEKGDIPEGYSVSREKKERFSLILESASTNQTSMYLCASSPGDVTLTYEQYFGPGTRLTVT.

In this sample, this clonotype turned up a few times. This chain uses TRBV7-9 with TRBJ2-6; D call uncertain. CDR1 and CDR2 (germline): SEHNR, FQNEAQ (reference sequence). The CDR3 covers 13 residues. V lost 8 bases, J lost 7 bases, and 12 bases lay in between. The CDR3 loop reads CASHNSGANVLTF. The CDR3 region has the DNA TGTGCCAGCCACAACAGTGGAGCCAACGTCCTGACTTTC.

This CDR3 reads CSAAGTGTGELFF. CDR3 nucleotide sequence: TGCAGTGCTGCCGGGACGGGCACCGGGGAGCTGTTTTTT. This chain joins TRBV20-1 and TRBJ2-2, with D perhaps TRBD1 or TRBD2 (5 bases each). Between the trimmed V and J ends, which lost 5 bases and 4 bases, there was a span of 11 bases. Germline CDR1 DFQATT, CDR2 SNEGSKA (reference sequence). The CDR3 runs 13 residues.

In this sample, this clonotype turned up a few times. The CDR3 bases are TGCGCCAGCAGCAAGGACAGGATCAATGGAAACACCATATATTTT. It translates to CASSKDRINGNTIYF. This chain uses TRBV5-1 with TRBJ1-3; 7 nucleotides align to TRBD1. CDR1 and CDR2 (germline): SGHRS, YFSETQ. Germline trimming cut 4 bases from V and 3 bases from J; bases unmatched to any gene: 7. This CDR3 spans 15 amino acids.

The CDR3 region has the DNA TGTGCCAGCAGCTTAGACCGGGGCCTCCTATTCAATGAGCAGTTCTTC. It yields the protein CASSLDRGLLFNEQFF. The V and J genes are TRBV7-2 and TRBJ2-1, with D tentatively TRBD1 or TRBD2 (5 bases each). Trimming removed 1 base at V and 6 bases at J, with 16 bases between. The length of the CDR3 is 16 residues. CDR1 is SGHTA and CDR2 is FQGNSA in the germline V gene.

The rearrangement joins TRBV6-1 to TRBJ1-4; D possibly corresponds to TRBD1 (5 bases). The V end was cut by 8 bases, the J end by 8 bases, with 18 bases between. Looked up from germline, CDR1 is MNHNS and CDR2 is SASEGT. The CDR3 contains 14 residues. CDR3 sequence (DNA): TGTGCCAGCCGCCCCCGACAGCCTAGCGAAAAACTGTTTTTT. Translating it yields CASRPRQPSEKLFF.

The rearrangement links TRBV7-2 to TRBJ1-6, with TRBD1 matching 7 bases. The CDR3 is 14 residues long. Germline values: CDR1 SGHTA, CDR2 FQGNSA. V lost 1 base to trimming and J lost 7 bases; unmatched junction nucleotides: 1. CDR3 bases: TGTGCCAGCAGCTTAGGCAGGGGGAATTCACCCCTCCACTTT. This encodes CASSLGRGNSPLHF.

This clonotype appeared a few times. The genes are TRBV7-8 and TRBJ2-1; TRBD2 matches at 12 bases. From germline, CDR1 is SGHVS and CDR2 FQNEAQ. V shed 4 bases, J shed 0 bases, and the junction held 4 bases outside the gene matches. This CDR3 is 17 amino acids long. CDR3 residues: CASSSGLAGSSYNEQFF. The CDR3 DNA sequence: TGTGCCAGCAGCTCAGGACTAGCGGGGAGCTCCTACAATGAGCAGTTCTTC.

This clonotype turned up a few times. The junction and the germline gene differ at one end; a read error may be behind it. The genes are TRBV7-7 and TRBJ2-3; D gene ambiguous. This CDR3 has 15 amino acids. Germline CDR1 SSHAT, CDR2 FNYEAQ (reference sequence). The CDR3 region is CASSLGSIGTDTQYF. The CDR3 DNA reads TGTGCTAGCAGCCTTGGATCGATTGGCACAGATACGCAGTATTTT.

The chain employs TRBV7-2 and TRBJ2-5; unclear D gene. V dropped 4 bases and J dropped 1 base, with 10 bases sitting between them. CDR3 length equals 14 residues. Per germline, CDR1 SGHTA and CDR2 FQGNSA. The CDR3, as DNA: TGTGCCAGCAGCTCAACACGGGTCCAAGAGACCCAGTACTTC. As protein: CASSSTRVQETQYF. Combining the CDR3 with reference TRBV7-2 and TRBJ2-5 gives the whole variable domain GAGVSQSPSNKVTEKGKDVELRCDPISGHTALYWYRQSLGQGLEFLIYFQGNSAPDKSGLPSDRFSAERTGGSVSTLTIQRTQQEDSAVYLCASSSTRVQETQYFGPGTRLLVL.

The V call is TRBV25-1, the J call TRBJ2-7; 8 bases agree with TRBD2. Trimming removed 6 bases from V and 3 bases from J; junction bases left unmatched: 4. The germline V gene encodes CDR1 MGHDK and CDR2 SYGVNS. This CDR3 has 13 residues. CDR3 sequence (DNA): TGTGCCAGCAGCGGGGGACTAGGCTACGAGCAGTACTTC. It translates to CASSGGLGYEQYF.

There are a few counts of this clonotype. This rearrangement joins TRBV20-1 to TRBJ1-2; D remains ambiguous. This CDR3 region has 12 residues. V gave up 2 bases and J gave up 7 bases, with 11 bases separating them. Germline CDR1 is DFQATT and CDR2 is SNEGSKA (reference sequence). CDR3 region: CSARPGPGGYTF. CDR3 sequence (DNA): TGCAGTGCTAGACCAGGCCCCGGTGGCTACACCTTC.

This clonotype has only a few counts. The chain is built from TRBV15 and TRBJ2-3; TRBD1 agrees at 8 bases. CDR1 is LNHNV, CDR2 YYDKDF, per germline (reference sequence). The CDR3 covers 15 residues. V gave up 1 base and J gave up 4 bases; unmatched junction bases: 4. The CDR3 bases are TGTGCCACCAGCAGAGGACAGGGGAAGCCAGATACGCAGTATTTT. Protein product: CATSRGQGKPDTQYF. Supplemented by reference TRBV15 and TRBJ2-3, the full variable domain reads DAMVIQNPRYQVTQFGKPVTLSCSQTLNHNVMYWYQQKSSQAPKLLFHYYDKDFNNEADTPDNFQSRRPNTSFCFLDIRSPGLGDTAMYLCATSRGQGKPDTQYFGPGTRLTVL.

This clonotype was detected only a few times. This chain connects TRBV15 to TRBJ2-4; D ambiguous. The V gene's germline CDR1 is LNHNV and CDR2 YYDKDF (reference sequence). The CDR3 runs to 15 residues. Trimming left V 0 bases short and J 6 bases short, with 12 bases between. The CDR3 DNA reads TGTGCCACCAGCAGAGATTGGGGAACGGGAAACATTCAGTACTTC. Translation: CATSRDWGTGNIQYF.

The chain links TRBV6-2 or TRBV6-3 to TRBJ1-5; no clear D. Trimming took off 2 bases at V and 6 bases at J, with 8 bases between the two ends. The CDR3 spans 13 residues. Per the germline V gene, CDR1 is MNHEY and CDR2 is SVGEGT. The CDR3 bases are TGTGCCAGCAGTTACGAGGTTCGTCAGCCCCAGCATTTT. This translates into CASSYEVRQPQHF.

The chain employs TRBV12-3 or TRBV12-4 and TRBJ2-7; perhaps TRBD1 as D (6 bases). The V end was cut by 1 base, the J end by 2 bases, with 15 bases between. The CDR3 totals 16 residues. CDR3 in DNA: TGTGCCAGCAGTTTAGGCCCTAGGACAGTCACCTACGAGCAGTACTTC. Its protein product is CASSLGPRTVTYEQYF.

This chain links TRBV6-1 with TRBJ2-7; TRBD1 agrees at 8 bases. V gave up 10 bases and J gave up 3 bases; unmatched junction bases: 11. CDR3 length equals 14 residues. Germline CDR1 MNHNS, CDR2 SASEGT. CDR3 amino acids: CATSMDRDLYEQYF. The CDR3 DNA is TGTGCCACCTCAATGGACAGGGATCTCTACGAGCAGTACTTC.

At least ten counts were recorded for this clonotype. The rearrangement links TRBV9 to TRBJ2-3, with 12 bases fitting TRBD2. Germline V lookup: CDR1 SGDLS, CDR2 YYNGEE. CDR3 length: 16 residues. V shed 2 bases and J 6 bases; nucleotides not matched to a gene: 7. The CDR3 bases are TGTGCCAGCAGCGTTCTAGCGGGAGGGAGTAAGGATACGCAGTATTTT. Protein sequence: CASSVLAGGSKDTQYF. Looking up the rest from reference TRBV9 and TRBJ2-3 gives the full variable domain: DSGVTQTPKHLITATGQRVTLRCSPRSGDLSVYWYQQSLDQGLQFLIQYYNGEERAKGNILERFSAQQFPDLHSELNLSSLELGDSALYFCASSVLAGGSKDTQYFGPGTRLTVL.